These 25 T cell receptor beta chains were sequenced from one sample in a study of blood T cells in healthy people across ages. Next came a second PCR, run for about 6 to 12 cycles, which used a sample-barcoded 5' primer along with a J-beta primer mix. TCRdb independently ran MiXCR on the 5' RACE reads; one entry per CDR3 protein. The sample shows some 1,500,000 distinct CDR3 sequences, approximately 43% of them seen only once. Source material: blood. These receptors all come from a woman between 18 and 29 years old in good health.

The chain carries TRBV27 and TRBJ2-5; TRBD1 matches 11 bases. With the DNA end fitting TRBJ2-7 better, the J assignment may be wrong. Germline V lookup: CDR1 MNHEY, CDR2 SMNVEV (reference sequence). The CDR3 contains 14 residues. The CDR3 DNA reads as TGTGCCAGCAGGGGGACAGGGGGGATCTACGAGCAGTACTTC. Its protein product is CASRGTGGIYEQYF.

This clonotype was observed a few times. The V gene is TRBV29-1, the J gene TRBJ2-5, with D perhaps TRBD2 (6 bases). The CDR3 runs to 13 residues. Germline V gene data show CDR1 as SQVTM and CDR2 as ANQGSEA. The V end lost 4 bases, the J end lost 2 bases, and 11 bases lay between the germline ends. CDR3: CSVVGGIQETQYF. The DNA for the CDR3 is TGCAGCGTTGTTGGGGGGATACAAGAGACCCAGTACTTC.

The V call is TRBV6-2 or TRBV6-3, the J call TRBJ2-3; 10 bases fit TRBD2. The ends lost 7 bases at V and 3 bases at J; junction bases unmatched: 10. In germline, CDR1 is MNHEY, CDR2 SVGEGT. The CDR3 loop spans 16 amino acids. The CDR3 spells CASKPRTSGGTDTQYF. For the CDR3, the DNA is TGTGCCAGCAAGCCTCGGACTAGCGGTGGGACAGATACGCAGTATTTT.

For the CDR3, the DNA is TGTGCCAGCACCACACGCACTAGCGGGAGTTACTCCTACAATGAGCAGTTCTTC. It codes for CASTTRTSGSYSYNEQFF. This chain links TRBV12-3 or TRBV12-4 with TRBJ2-1, with 11 bases fitting TRBD2. The trim removed 7 bases at V and 0 bases at J, leaving 11 bases unmatched. CDR3 length: 18 residues.

This CDR3 is CATSDLTSGRQFF. The CDR3 nucleotides are TGTGCCACCAGTGATTTGACTAGCGGGAGGCAGTTCTTC. The chain is built from TRBV24-1 and TRBJ2-1; TRBD2 matches at 11 bases. V was clipped by 0 bases and J by 12 bases; unmatched bases: 0. The CDR3 consists of 13 residues. Germline V lookup: CDR1 KGHDR, CDR2 SFDVKD.

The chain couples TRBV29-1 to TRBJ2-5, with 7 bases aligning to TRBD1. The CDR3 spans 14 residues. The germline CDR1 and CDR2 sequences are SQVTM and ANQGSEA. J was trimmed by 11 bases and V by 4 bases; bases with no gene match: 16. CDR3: CSVGGQFSYNEQYF. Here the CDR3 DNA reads TGCAGCGTTGGGGGACAGTTCTCCTACAATGAGCAGTACTTC.

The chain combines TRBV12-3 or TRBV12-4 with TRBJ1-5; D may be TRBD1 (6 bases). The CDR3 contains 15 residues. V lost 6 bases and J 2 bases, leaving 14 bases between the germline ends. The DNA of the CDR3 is TGTGCCAGCAGGGGAACAGGGTTTGGCAATCAGCCCCAGCATTTT. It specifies CASRGTGFGNQPQHF.

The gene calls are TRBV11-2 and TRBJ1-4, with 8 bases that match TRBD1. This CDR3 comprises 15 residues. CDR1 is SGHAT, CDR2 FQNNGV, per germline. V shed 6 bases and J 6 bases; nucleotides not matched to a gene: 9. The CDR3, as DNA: TGTGCCAGCAGTAAAACCGGGACAGGATATGAAAAACTGTTTTTT. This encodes CASSKTGTGYEKLFF. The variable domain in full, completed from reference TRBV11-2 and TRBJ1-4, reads EAGVAQSPRYKIIEKRQSVAFWCNPISGHATLYWYQQILGQGPKLLIQFQNNGVVDDSQLPKDRFSAERLKGVDSTLKIQPAKLEDSAVYLCASSKTGTGYEKLFFGSGTQLSVL.

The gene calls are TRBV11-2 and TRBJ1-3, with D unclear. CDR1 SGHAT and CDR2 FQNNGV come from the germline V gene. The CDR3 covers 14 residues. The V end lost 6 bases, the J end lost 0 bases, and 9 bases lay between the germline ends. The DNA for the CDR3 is TGTGCCAGCAGAGGACGCTTCTCTGGAAACACCATATATTTT. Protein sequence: CASRGRFSGNTIYF.

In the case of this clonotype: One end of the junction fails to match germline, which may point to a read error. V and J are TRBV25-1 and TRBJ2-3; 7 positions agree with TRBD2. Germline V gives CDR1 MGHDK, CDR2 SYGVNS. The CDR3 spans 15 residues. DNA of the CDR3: TGTGCCAGCAGTGAAGGAGGGAGGGGCGCAGATGCGCAGTATTTT. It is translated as CASSEGGRGADAQYF.

The CDR3 DNA follows: TGCGCCAGCAGCTTGACCACGCGGACAATGTACTATGGCTACACCTTC. Its translation: CASSLTTRTMYYGYTF. The V and J genes are TRBV5-1 and TRBJ1-2; tentatively, D is TRBD1 (5 bases). This CDR3 contains 16 residues. Germline CDR1 SGHRS, CDR2 YFSETQ. Trimming pared 1 base from V and 3 bases from J, leaving 16 bases between. Based on the CDR3 plus reference TRBV5-1 and TRBJ1-2, the full variable domain is KAGVTQTPRYLIKTRGQQVTLSCSPISGHRSVSWYQQTPGQGLQFLFEYFSETQRNKGNFPGRFSGRQFSNSRSEMNVSTLELGDSALYLCASSLTTRTMYYGYTFGSGTRLTVV.

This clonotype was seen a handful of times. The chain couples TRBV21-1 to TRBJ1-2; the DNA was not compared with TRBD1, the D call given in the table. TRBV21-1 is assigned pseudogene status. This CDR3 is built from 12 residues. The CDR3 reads CATAGTGYGYTF. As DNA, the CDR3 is TGTGCCACAGCCGGGACAGGCTATGGCTACACCTTC.

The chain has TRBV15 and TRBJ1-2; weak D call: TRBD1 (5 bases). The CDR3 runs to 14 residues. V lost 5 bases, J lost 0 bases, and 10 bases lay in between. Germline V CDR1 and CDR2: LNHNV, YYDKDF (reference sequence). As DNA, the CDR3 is TGTGCCACCAGCGAGGGGCCAGCTAACTATGGCTACACCTTC. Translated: CATSEGPANYGYTF.

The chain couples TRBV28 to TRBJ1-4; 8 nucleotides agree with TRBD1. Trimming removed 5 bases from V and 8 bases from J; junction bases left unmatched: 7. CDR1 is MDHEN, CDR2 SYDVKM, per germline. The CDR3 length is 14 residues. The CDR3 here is CASSTYRGGEKLFF. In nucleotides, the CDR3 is TGTGCCAGCAGTACCTACAGGGGGGGCGAAAAACTGTTTTTT.

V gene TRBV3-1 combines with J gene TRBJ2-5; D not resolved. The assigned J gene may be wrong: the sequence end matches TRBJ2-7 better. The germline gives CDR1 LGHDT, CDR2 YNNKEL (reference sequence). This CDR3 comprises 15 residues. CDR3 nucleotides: TGTGCCAGCAGCCAAGGATTCGGCGGAAAGCACGAGCAGTACTTC. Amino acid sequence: CASSQGFGGKHEQYF.

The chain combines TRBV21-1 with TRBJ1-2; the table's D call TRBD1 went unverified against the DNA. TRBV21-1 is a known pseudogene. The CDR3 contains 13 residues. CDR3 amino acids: CASYDSRAYGYTF. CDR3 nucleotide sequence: TGTGCCAGCTACGACAGCCGGGCCTATGGCTACACCTTC.

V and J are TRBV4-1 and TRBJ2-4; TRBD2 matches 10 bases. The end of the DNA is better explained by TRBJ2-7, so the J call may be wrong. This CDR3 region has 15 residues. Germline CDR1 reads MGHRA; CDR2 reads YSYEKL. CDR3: CASSQLLAGNYEQYF. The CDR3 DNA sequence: TGCGCCAGCAGCCAATTACTAGCGGGAAACTACGAGCAGTACTTC.

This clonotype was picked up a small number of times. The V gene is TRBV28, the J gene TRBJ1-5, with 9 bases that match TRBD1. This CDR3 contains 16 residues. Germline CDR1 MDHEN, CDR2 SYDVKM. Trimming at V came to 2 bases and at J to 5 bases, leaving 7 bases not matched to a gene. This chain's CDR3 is CASSLGGTGSYQPQHF. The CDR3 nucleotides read TGTGCCAGCAGTTTAGGCGGGACAGGGTCCTATCAGCCCCAGCATTTT.

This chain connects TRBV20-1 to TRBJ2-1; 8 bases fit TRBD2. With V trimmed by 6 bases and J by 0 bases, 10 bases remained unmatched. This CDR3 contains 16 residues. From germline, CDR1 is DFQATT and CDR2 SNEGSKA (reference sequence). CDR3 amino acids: CSAGGGGPSSYNEQFF. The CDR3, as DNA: TGCAGTGCCGGGGGCGGGGGGCCGAGCTCCTACAATGAGCAGTTCTTC.

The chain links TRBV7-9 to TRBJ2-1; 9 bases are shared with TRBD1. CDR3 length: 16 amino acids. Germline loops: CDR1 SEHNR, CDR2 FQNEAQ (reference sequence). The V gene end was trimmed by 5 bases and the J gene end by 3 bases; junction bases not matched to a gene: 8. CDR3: CASSLPGQGIYNEQFF. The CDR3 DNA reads TGTGCCAGCAGCCTACCGGGACAGGGCATCTACAATGAGCAGTTCTTC.

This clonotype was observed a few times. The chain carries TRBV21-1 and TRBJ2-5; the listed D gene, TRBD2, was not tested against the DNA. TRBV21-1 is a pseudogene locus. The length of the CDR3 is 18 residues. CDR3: CASSKGGSGGAKQETQYF. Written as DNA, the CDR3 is TGTGCCAGCAGCAAAGGCGGTAGCGGGGGGGCGAAACAAGAGACCCAGTACTTC.

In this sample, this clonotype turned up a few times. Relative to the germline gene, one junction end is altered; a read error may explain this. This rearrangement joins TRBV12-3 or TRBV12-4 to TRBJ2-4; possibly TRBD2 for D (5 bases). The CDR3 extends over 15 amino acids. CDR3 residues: CASSLVRGSKNIQYF. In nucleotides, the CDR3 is TGTGCCAGCAGTTTGGTTCGGGGATCCAAAAACATTCAGTACTTT.

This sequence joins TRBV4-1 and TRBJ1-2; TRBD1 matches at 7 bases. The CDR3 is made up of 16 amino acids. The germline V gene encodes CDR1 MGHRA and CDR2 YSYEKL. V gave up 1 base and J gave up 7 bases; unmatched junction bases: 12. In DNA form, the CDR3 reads TGCGCCAGCAGCCAAGCGACAGGGCTCCTCTATCGTGGCTACACCTTC. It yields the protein CASSQATGLLYRGYTF.

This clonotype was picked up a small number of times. The CDR3 region is CSARRGGNDQPQHF. In DNA, the CDR3 is TGCAGTGCTAGGCGGGGGGGGAACGATCAGCCCCAGCATTTT. The chain recombines TRBV20-1 with TRBJ1-5; perhaps TRBD1 as D (5 bases). CDR1 and CDR2 from the germline V gene are DFQATT and SNEGSKA (reference sequence). The CDR3 sequence is 14 residues long. V gave up 3 bases and J gave up 5 bases, with 14 bases separating them.

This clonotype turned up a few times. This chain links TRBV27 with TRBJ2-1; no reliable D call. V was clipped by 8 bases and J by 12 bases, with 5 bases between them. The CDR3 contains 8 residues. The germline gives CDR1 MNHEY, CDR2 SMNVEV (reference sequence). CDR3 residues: CASFGQFF. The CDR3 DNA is TGTGCCAGCTTCGGGCAGTTCTTC.